The rows below give T cell receptor beta chains drawn from one sample of a study of blood T cell repertoires in COVID-19. Method: immunoSEQ multiplex PCR; TCRdb's copy keeps in-frame clones and lacks some. This table holds more than 350,000 clones, around 87% found once. Sequencing was performed on peripheral blood. These receptors were obtained from a woman under 40 with COVID-19, enrolled during active disease. The CDR3 runs from the conserved cysteine through the conserved F or W. A D gene is named only where the DNA matches it firmly. Clone size, where shown, is once, few, many, or a class for clones that have expanded.

>TRBV7-3|TRBJ2-5|-|-
TGTGCCAGCAGCCGAGGATGGCGGGAGACCCAGTACTTC
CASSRGWRETQYF
>TRBV7-6|TRBJ1-1|TRBD1|-
TGTGCCAGCAGCTTAGCGCCAGGGGGCGGTGCTGGAGCTTTCTTT
CASSLAPGGGAGAFF
>TRBV2|TRBJ1-2|-|-
TGTGCCAGCAGTACCGACGGGGTTGGGGGCTACACCTTC
CASSTDGVGGYTF
>TRBV9|TRBJ2-1|TRBD2|-
TGTGCCAGCAGCGCCCCGGGACTAGCGGAAAACAATGAGCAGTTCTTC
CASSAPGLAENNEQFF
>TRBV3-1/TRBV3-2|TRBJ2-1|-|-
TGTGCCAGCAGCCAAGGGGACATCGGGACGAGAGGGAATGAGCAGTTCTTC
CASSQGDIGTRGNEQFF
>TRBV7-3|TRBJ2-2|-|-
TGTGCCAGCAGCTTAGATAGCCACGGGGAGCTGTTTTTT
CASSLDSHGELFF
>TRBV6-6|TRBJ2-7|-|-
TGTGCCAGCAGTTTTAGAGGGCCCCAGTACTTC
CASSFRGPQYF
>TRBV9|TRBJ2-1|TRBD2|-
TGTGCCAGCAGCGCCGGGACTAGCCCCGATGAGCAGTTCTTC
CASSAGTSPDEQFF
>TRBV6-2/TRBV6-3|TRBJ2-7|-|-
TGTGCCAGCAGTTACCACAGCCTTTCGTCCTACGAGCAGTACTTC
CASSYHSLSSYEQYF
>TRBV29-1|TRBJ2-2|TRBD1|once
TGCAGCGTGGGGACAGGGAACACCGGGGAGCTGTTTTTT
CSVGTGNTGELFF
>TRBV2|TRBJ2-5|TRBD1|-
TGTGCCAGCAGTCTCGACAGGGGGCGAGAGACCCAGTACTTC
CASSLDRGRETQYF
>TRBV4-2|TRBJ1-2|TRBD1|-
TGTGCCAGCAGCCAGGCAGGGGGGGACAGGATCTTTTCCTATGGCTACACCTTC
CASSQAGGDRIFSYGYTF
>TRBV6-6|TRBJ1-5|-|-
TGTGCCAGCAGTTACCCCCACGGGAATCAGCCCCAGCATTTT
CASSYPHGNQPQHF
>TRBV5-1|TRBJ2-6|-|-
TGCGCCAGCAGTCAGGGTTCTGGGGCCAACGTCCTGACTTTC
CASSQGSGANVLTF
>TRBV5-4|TRBJ2-3|TRBD1|-
TGTGCCAGCAGCTTGACAGGGGTAGATACGCAGTATTTT
CASSLTGVDTQYF
>TRBV19|TRBJ2-3|-|-
TGTGCCAGTAAGTTACGGGGTAGCACAGATACGCAGTATTTT
CASKLRGSTDTQYF
>TRBV7-9|TRBJ2-3|TRBD2|-
TGTGCCAGCAGCCTAGGGGCTAGCGGAACTAGCACAGATACGCAGTATTTT
CASSLGASGTSTDTQYF
>TRBV3-1/TRBV3-2|TRBJ1-3|-|few
TGTGCCAGCAGCCAAGAAGTCGTCTGGAGCTCTGGAAACACCATATATTTT
CASSQEVVWSSGNTIYF
>TRBV4-3|TRBJ1-1|-|-
TGCGCCAGCAGCCAAGACTCGGGGGTCGGCACTGAAGCTTTCTTT
CASSQDSGVGTEAFF
>TRBV7-2|TRBJ2-1|TRBD1|once
TGTGCCAGCAGCCTTGACAGGGAGCTCTCCTACAATGAGCAGTTCTTC
CASSLDRELSYNEQFF
>TRBV5-1|TRBJ1-2|TRBD1|-
TGCGCCAGCAGCTTGGACAGGGGCAGTAGGTATGGCTACACCTTC
CASSLDRGSRYGYTF
>TRBV19|TRBJ2-7|-|-
TGTGCCAGTAGTAACGGCAGGGGTAACGAGCAGTACTTC
CASSNGRGNEQYF
>TRBV2|TRBJ2-1|TRBD2|-
TGTGCCAGCAGTCTACACCCGGGGGGGTTCTTC
CASSLHPGGFF
>TRBV10-3|TRBJ2-5|-|-
TGTGCCATCAGTGAAGGAAGGGGGTCACAAGAGACCCAGTACTTC
CAISEGRGSQETQYF
>TRBV18|TRBJ1-1|TRBD1|-
TGTGCCAGCTCACCATTTCTAGGGGGCGGGAACACTGAAGCTTTCTTT
CASSPFLGGGNTEAFF
>TRBV28|TRBJ2-2|TRBD2|-
TGTGCCAGCAGTTTGGGACTAGTGGGCACCGGGGAGCTGTTTTTT
CASSLGLVGTGELFF
>TRBV3-1/TRBV3-2|TRBJ2-1|-|-
TGTGCCAGCAGGCTTAACGTCAGGGTGCCCGGGGGATCCTACAATGAGCAGTTCTTC
CASRLNVRVPGGSYNEQFF
>TRBV3-1/TRBV3-2|TRBJ1-1|-|-
TGTGCCAGCAGCCGACTCACACAGGGTGGCACTGAAGCTTTCTTT
CASSRLTQGGTEAFF
>TRBV11-2|TRBJ2-1|-|-
TGTGCCAGCAGCTTAGACAGGGCTATCAACAATGAGCAGTTCTTC
CASSLDRAINNEQFF
>TRBV24-1|TRBJ2-1|TRBD2|-
TGTGCCACCGGCGGGCGGGAGGGCTCCAATGAGCAGTTCTTC
CATGGREGSNEQFF